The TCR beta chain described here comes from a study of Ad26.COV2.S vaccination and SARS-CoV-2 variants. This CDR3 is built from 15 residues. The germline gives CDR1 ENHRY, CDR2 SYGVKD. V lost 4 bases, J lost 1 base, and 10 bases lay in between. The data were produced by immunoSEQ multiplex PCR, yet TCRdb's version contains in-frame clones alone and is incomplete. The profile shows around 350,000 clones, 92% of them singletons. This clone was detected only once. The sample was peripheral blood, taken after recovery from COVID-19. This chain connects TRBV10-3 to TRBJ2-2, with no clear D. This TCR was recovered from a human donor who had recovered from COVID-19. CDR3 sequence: CAISGGRLNTGELFF. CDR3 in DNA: TGTGCCATCAGTGGTGGACGACTGAACACCGGGGAGCTGTTTTTT.